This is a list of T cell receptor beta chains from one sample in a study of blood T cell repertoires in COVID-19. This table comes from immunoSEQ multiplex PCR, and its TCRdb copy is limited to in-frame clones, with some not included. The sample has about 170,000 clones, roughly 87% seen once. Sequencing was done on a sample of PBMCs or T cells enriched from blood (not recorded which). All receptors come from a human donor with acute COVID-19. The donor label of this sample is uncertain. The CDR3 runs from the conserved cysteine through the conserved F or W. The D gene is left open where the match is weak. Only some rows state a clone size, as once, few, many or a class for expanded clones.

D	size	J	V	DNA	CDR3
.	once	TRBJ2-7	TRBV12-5	TGTGCTAGTGGTTTGCCGTTGCCTTACGGCGAGCAGTACTTC	CASGLPLPYGEQYF
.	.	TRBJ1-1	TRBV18	TGTGCCAGCTCACCGTCGGCCCCCGGGGGCACTGAAGCTTTCTTT	CASSPSAPGGTEAFF
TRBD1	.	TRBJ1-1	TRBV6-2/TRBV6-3	TGTGCCAGCAGTTCCTACATGGGACAGATGAACACTGAAGCTTTCTTT	CASSSYMGQMNTEAFF
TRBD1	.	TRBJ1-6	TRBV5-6	TGTGCCAGCAGCTTAAGGACAGGGAATTCACCCCTCCACTTT	CASSLRTGNSPLHF
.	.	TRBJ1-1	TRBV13	TGTGCCAGCAGTCTCGGGGGGCAACGAGCTTTCTTT	CASSLGGQRAFF
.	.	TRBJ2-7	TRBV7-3	TGTGCCAGCAGCACCACCCGACAGGACCGGCAGTACTTC	CASSTTRQDRQYF
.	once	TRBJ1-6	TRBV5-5	TGTGCCAGCAGCTTGAGCCGGGTTCTAGGTGCCCTCCACTTT	CASSLSRVLGALHF
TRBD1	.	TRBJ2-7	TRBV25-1	TGTGCCAGCACCGGGACAGTCAACGAGCAGTACTTC	CASTGTVNEQYF
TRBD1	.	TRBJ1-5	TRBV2	TGTGCCAGCAGTGAAATCCAGGGGGCGAAGTGGGTTCAGCCCCAGCATTTT	CASSEIQGAKWVQPQHF
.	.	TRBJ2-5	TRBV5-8	TGTGCCAGCAGCTTGGAGGGTAGCGCCAAAGAGACCCAGTACTTC	CASSLEGSAKETQYF
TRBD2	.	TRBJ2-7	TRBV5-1	TGCGCCAGCAGCTGGGGGGGAGGCGAGGGCGAGCAGTACTTC	CASSWGGGEGEQYF
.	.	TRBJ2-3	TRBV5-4	TGTGCCAGCAGCCGTGGCGGGGGCCCAGATACGCAGTATTTT	CASSRGGGPDTQYF
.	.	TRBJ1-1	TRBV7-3	TGTGCCAGCAGCCTAAGACAGATAAGGAACACTGAAGCTTTCTTT	CASSLRQIRNTEAFF
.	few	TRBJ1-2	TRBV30	TGTGCCTGGGGGCCCCCAGGGGTCTCCTTC	CAWGPPGVSF
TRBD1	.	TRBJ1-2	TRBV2	TGTGCCAGCAGAAGTGTGGGACAGGGGAGCTATGGCTACACCTTC	CASRSVGQGSYGYTF
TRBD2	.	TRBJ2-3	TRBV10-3	TGTGCCACTAGCGGGGGGTCTAGCACAGATACGCAGTATTTT	CATSGGSSTDTQYF
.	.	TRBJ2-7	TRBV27	TGTGCCAGCAGTTTATCGAGCAGGACAAGTGAGGAGCAGTACTTC	CASSLSSRTSEEQYF
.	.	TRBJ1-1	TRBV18	TGTGCCAGCTCACTTGACGGGCAGGACATCAGGAACACTGAAGCTTTCTTT	CASSLDGQDIRNTEAFF
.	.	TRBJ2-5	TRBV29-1	TGCAGCGTTGGAACGGACACCTGGGAGACCCAGTACTTC	CSVGTDTWETQYF
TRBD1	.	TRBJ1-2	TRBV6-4	TGTGCCAGCAGTGACAGCGGTGGGGCAGGGGGTATCATCTATGGCTACACCTTC	CASSDSGGAGGIIYGYTF
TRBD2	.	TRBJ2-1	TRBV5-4	TGTGCCAGCAGCCTCCTAGCGGGGTCCCATGAGCAGTTCTTC	CASSLLAGSHEQFF
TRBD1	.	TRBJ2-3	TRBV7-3	TGTGCCAGCAAGCCGGGACAGGGGGCTCATACGCAGTATTTT	CASKPGQGAHTQYF
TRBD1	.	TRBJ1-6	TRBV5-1	TGCGCCAGCAGCTCGACAGGGGGGAATTCACCCCTCCACTTT	CASSSTGGNSPLHF
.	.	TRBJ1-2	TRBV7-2	TGTGCCAGCAGCCGGGGTGGGAGCGGGATTTATGGCTACACCTTC	CASSRGGSGIYGYTF
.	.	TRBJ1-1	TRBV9	TGTGCCAGCAGCCGAGAAGGGGATGAAGCTTTCTTT	CASSREGDEAFF
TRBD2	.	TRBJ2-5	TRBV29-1	TGCAGCGTTAGGGCTAGCGGGGGACAAGAGACCCAGTACTTC	CSVRASGGQETQYF
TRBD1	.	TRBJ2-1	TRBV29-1	TGCAGCGTTGGGGTTGGGACAGGGGTAAGCAATGAGCAGTTCTTC	CSVGVGTGVSNEQFF
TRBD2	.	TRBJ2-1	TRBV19	TGTGCCAGTAGTATAAGGGCTAGCGGGGGACACAATGAGCAGTTCTTC	CASSIRASGGHNEQFF
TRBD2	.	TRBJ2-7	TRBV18	TGTGCCAGCTCACCACGTGCCAGGGAGGGGCAGTACTTC	CASSPRAREGQYF
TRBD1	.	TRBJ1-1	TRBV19	TGTGCCAGTAGTTCTCTCAGGGGGGCAGCTGAAGCTTTCTTT	CASSSLRGAAEAFF
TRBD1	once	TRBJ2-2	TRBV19	TGTGCCAGTAGTCCCTACAGGGGGTCGAGCGGGGAGCTGTTTTTT	CASSPYRGSSGELFF
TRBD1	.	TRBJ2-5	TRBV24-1	TGTGCCACCAGTGAGGGGACAGGGGGGTTAGAGACCCAGTACTTC	CATSEGTGGLETQYF
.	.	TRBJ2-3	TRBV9	TGTGCCAGCAGCGTAGGGGGGGGCTCCCCCACAGATACGCAGTATTTT	CASSVGGGSPTDTQYF
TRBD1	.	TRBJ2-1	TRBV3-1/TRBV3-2	TGTGCCAGCAGCCAAGGTCTGACAGGGGCCTACAATGAGCAGTTCTTC	CASSQGLTGAYNEQFF